What follows are 10 T cell receptor beta chains derived from one specimen sequenced in a study of metastatic and nonmetastatic thyroid tumors. Prior to thyroid surgery, none of the patients had received any treatment. Using MiXCR, TCRdb re-called clones from the PCR reads. The sample yields thousands of clones, about 25% seen once. The sequenced sample was adjacent normal tissue. The origin of the receptors is a female donor with papillary thyroid cancer or a benign thyroid nodule (not recorded which). Some clones in this sample may be carry-over from other donors' samples.

As to this clone: At one end, the junction sequence differs from germline, possibly due to a read error. The genes are TRBV27 and TRBJ1-2; the D is unclear. Looked up from germline, CDR1 is MNHEY and CDR2 is SMNVEV (reference sequence). This CDR3 spans 12 amino acids. The chain's CDR3 is CAISTRLYGYTF. The CDR3 region has the DNA TGTGCCATCAGTACCCGACTATATGGCTACACCTTC.

There are a few counts of this clone. The V gene is TRBV12-3 or TRBV12-4, the J gene TRBJ1-1; unclear D gene. The CDR3 covers 14 residues. V was cut by 2 bases and J by 6 bases, with 13 bases left in between. CDR3 sequence reads: CASSLISGGSEAFF. CDR3 DNA sequence: TGTGCCAGCAGTTTAATAAGTGGAGGTTCTGAAGCTTTCTTT.

The V and J genes are TRBV6-1 and TRBJ1-1; D unresolved. CDR3 length equals 14 residues. Trimming took 1 base from V and 0 from J, leaving 6 bases between them. Germline CDR1 is MNHNS and CDR2 is SASEGT. In nucleotides, the CDR3 is TGTGCCAGCAGTGAAGTGATGCTGAACACTGAAGCTTTCTTT. Translating gives CASSEVMLNTEAFF.

This chain uses TRBV28 with TRBJ1-5, with D possibly matching TRBD1 (5 bases). This CDR3 has 14 residues. CDR1 is MDHEN, CDR2 SYDVKM, per germline. Trimming removed 6 bases at V and 9 bases at J, with 18 bases between. CDR3 region: CASRPWEGRRPQHF. The DNA of the CDR3 is TGTGCCAGCAGGCCCTGGGAGGGGAGACGGCCCCAGCATTTT.

This clone showed up just a few times. For the CDR3, the DNA is TGTGCCACCACTTTTGGGGGAAATTCACCCCTCCACTTT. This gives the protein CATTFGGNSPLHF. The chain uses TRBV6-1 and TRBJ1-6; D possibly corresponds to TRBD1 (5 bases). Per germline, CDR1 MNHNS and CDR2 SASEGT. V was pared by 10 bases and J by 7 bases, with 14 bases between. The CDR3 extends over 13 amino acids.

This clone occurred a few times. The chain uses TRBV6-1 and TRBJ2-3; TRBD2 matches at 7 bases. V trimming: 5 bases; J trimming: 2 bases; junction bases outside the gene matches: 4. The germline V gene encodes CDR1 MNHNS and CDR2 SASEGT. The CDR3 consists of 14 residues. The CDR3 sequence is CASSSGRLTDTQYF. The CDR3 DNA follows: TGTGCCAGCAGTTCCGGGAGGCTCACAGATACGCAGTATTTT.

By share, this clone ranks as medium-sized. This chain links TRBV10-2 with TRBJ2-1, with TRBD2 matching over 14 bases. The junction had 1 base not matched to a gene; V was cut back by 6 bases and J by 9 bases. The CDR3 totals 13 residues. Germline V gene data show CDR1 as WSHSY and CDR2 as SAAADI. CDR3 nucleotides: TGCGCCAGCAGCGGGACTAGCGGGAGTGAGCAGTTCTTC. Amino acid sequence: CASSGTSGSEQFF.

This clone is medium-sized within its sample. The V gene is TRBV20-1, the J gene TRBJ2-1; no reliable D call. The germline V gene has CDR1 DFQATT and CDR2 SNEGSKA (reference sequence). This CDR3 region has 13 residues. The germline V and J ends were trimmed by 6 bases and 6 bases, with 15 bases remaining between them. DNA for the CDR3: TGCAGTGCCCCCAAAACGTTCTCCAATGAGCAGTTCTTC. Amino acids: CSAPKTFSNEQFF.

This clone was detected a few times. The genes are TRBV19 and TRBJ1-3; D uncertain. The V gene's germline CDR1 is LNHDA and CDR2 SQIVND (reference sequence). Trimming removed 7 bases at V and 4 bases at J, with 14 bases between. The CDR3 covers 14 residues. The CDR3 loop reads CASMERAVGNTIYF. CDR3 coding DNA: TGTGCCAGTATGGAGCGGGCAGTAGGAAACACCATATATTTT.

The genes are TRBV14 and TRBJ1-1; 7 bases are a match to TRBD1. The CDR3 consists of 12 residues. Germline V gene lookup returns CDR1 SGHDN and CDR2 FVKESK. V shed 3 bases, J shed 8 bases, and the junction held 3 bases outside the gene matches. CDR3 sequence (DNA): TGTGCCAGCAGCCAGAAGGGACAGGAAGCTTTCTTT. Translation gives CASSQKGQEAFF.